The clone carrying this T cell receptor (beta chain) was detected only a few times. The antigen is not known. This CDR3 is 11 amino acids long. Germline values: CDR1 MNHEY, CDR2 SVGAGI. Trimming shortened V by 6 bases and J by 9 bases, and 11 bases separated the two germline ends. This specimen belongs to a study of CD8 T cells in ankylosing spondylitis. A single record per CDR3 protein comes from TCRdb applying MiXCR to the 5' RACE reads. This table holds some 840,000 distinct CDR3 sequences, roughly 12% found once. Notes on the study in general: It appeared that ankylosing spondylitis blood was characterized by a TCR beta motif of about eight highly homologous variants.

Input material: blood, either unsorted or a sorted T cell fraction (not recorded which). The TCR sequence derives from a male donor with ankylosing spondylitis. The chain has TRBV6-5 and TRBJ1-2, with a possible D match to TRBD1 (6 bases). The DNA of the CDR3 is TGTGCCAGCAGGCTTGGGGGGCGCTACACCTTC. This gives the protein CASRLGGRYTF.